These 6 T cell receptor beta chains were all obtained from the same sample, sequenced in a study of beta chain features in type 1 diabetes. Study observations and caveats: Type 1 diabetes patients had moderately but significantly shorter TCRB CDR3s in all four CD4+ subsets.

The entirety of the isolated RNA underwent reverse transcription, so expressed TCRB transcripts were sequenced. Profiling relied on immunoSEQ multiplex PCR, and the TCRdb table lists in-frame clones only, not all of them. The sample records about 640,000 clones, around 11% being singletons. No cognate antigen is known for these TCRs. Sequenced material: naive CD4+ T cells from blood. Receptor source: a man aged 30-40 years with type 1 diabetes.

This clone was seen more than once but under ten times. V gene TRBV5-4 combines with J gene TRBJ2-5; 7 nucleotides match TRBD1. This CDR3 is built from 14 residues. V gave up 3 bases and J gave up 2 bases; unmatched junction bases: 4. Per germline, CDR1 SGHNT and CDR2 YYREEE (reference sequence). CDR3 bases: TGTGCCAGCAGCTCCGGGACAGAACAAGAGACCCAGTACTTC. It codes for CASSSGTEQETQYF. Full variable domain (outside the CDR3, taken from reference TRBV5-4 and TRBJ2-5): ETGVTQSPTHLIKTRGQQVTLRCSSQSGHNTVSWYQQALGQGPQFIFQYYREEENGRGNFPPRFSGLQFPNYSSELNVNALELDDSALYLCASSSGTEQETQYFGPGTRLLVL.

This clone was seen once. The rearrangement uses TRBV23-1 and TRBJ2-3; D tentatively reads TRBD1 or TRBD2 (5 bases each). TRBV23-1 counts as an open reading frame of uncertain function. The V gene lost 6 bases and the J gene lost 6 bases, with 22 bases spanning the gap. This CDR3 spans 16 amino acids. CDR3 loop: CASSRNGTVWGDTQYF. The CDR3 DNA follows: TGCGCCAGCAGCCGGAACGGTACGGTCTGGGGGGATACGCAGTATTTT.

The J gene is TRBJ2-3, the V gene TRBV7-2, with D possibly matching TRBD2 (6 bases). CDR1 is SGHTA and CDR2 is FQGNSA in the germline V gene. The CDR3 totals 16 residues. With 1 base removed from V and 2 bases from J, the gap between germline ends came to 13 bases. CDR3 nucleotides: TGTGCCAGCAGCTTAGTGCGGGGCCTACCCACAGATACGCAGTATTTT. This encodes CASSLVRGLPTDTQYF.

The J gene is TRBJ2-7, the V gene TRBV6-5; the match to TRBD1 covers 8 bases. V was clipped by 2 bases and J by 3 bases; unmatched bases: 6. This CDR3 spans 15 amino acids. Germline V gives CDR1 MNHEY, CDR2 SVGAGI. CDR3 loop: CASSYGGQGGYEQYF. Written as DNA, the CDR3 is TGTGCCAGCAGTTACGGCGGACAGGGAGGCTACGAGCAGTACTTC.

This clone has more than one count but fewer than ten. The genes are TRBV27 and TRBJ2-1; no clear D. Germline CDR1 MNHEY, CDR2 SMNVEV (reference sequence). Trimming left V 7 bases short and J 7 bases short, with 17 bases between. The CDR3 totals 14 residues. The CDR3 is CASTDRHSRNEQFF. The CDR3 bases are TGTGCCAGCACGGACCGGCATTCGAGGAATGAGCAGTTCTTC.

A few counts support this clone. This chain connects TRBV9 to TRBJ2-1, with D hard to call. This CDR3 is built from 15 residues. V lost 0 bases and J 7 bases, leaving 14 bases between the germline ends. Germline CDR1 is SGDLS and CDR2 is YYNGEE. CDR3 coding DNA: TGTGCCAGCAGCGTAGCTCCGGGTGGGTGGAATGAGCAGTTCTTC. This gives the protein CASSVAPGGWNEQFF.